This entry describes one TCR beta chain. The data originate from a study of PD-L1 blockade in urothelial cancer. The time point here: peripheral blood 6 weeks after treatment start. Sequencing used immunoSEQ multiplex PCR; TCRdb keeps in-frame clones, though not all of them. The data hold more than 90,000 clones, with more than 85% observed a single time. CDR3 length equals 14 residues. CDR1 is MDHEN, CDR2 SYDVKM, per germline. Between the trimmed V and J ends, which lost 1 base and 5 bases, there was a span of 11 bases. This clonotype originated in a man in his sixties with urothelial cancer. The genes are TRBV28 and TRBJ2-5; TRBD1 is a possible D gene (5 bases). The source was PBMCs, collected around atezolizumab (anti-PD-L1) treatment. CDR3: CASSLSPGLETQYF. Here the CDR3 DNA reads TGTGCCAGCAGTTTATCCCCAGGGCTGGAGACCCAGTACTTC. The whole variable domain, filled in from reference TRBV28 and TRBJ2-5, reads DVKVTQSSRYLVKRTGEKVFLECVQDMDHENMFWYRQDPGLGLRLIYFSYDVKMKEKGDIPEGYSVSREKKERFSLILESASTNQTSMYLCASSLSPGLETQYFGPGTRLLVL.